Below, one TCR beta chain is given with its context. The clone's antigen remains unknown. Qualities for individual bases were not recorded, and no much larger clone is one base off. The immunoSEQ Assay, a bias-controlled multiplex PCR, was used to amplify TCRbeta CDR3 regions from genomic DNA. From the authors' description of their analysis: The number of nucleated cells in each sample was estimated by amplification of reference gene primers within the assay. Sequence reads were collapsed and filtered to measure the absolute abundance of every unique TCRbeta CDR3 rearrangement. For each sample, productive Simpson clonality was calculated by taking the square root of Simpson's diversity index across productive rearrangements. Here the immuneACCESS table is served through TCRdb, limited to in-frame sequences with V and J called. Missing clones are a known gap in these copies; in checked studies unresolved V genes cover under half, and the rest lacks a known reason. That table is the source of V, J and clone size, and D and trimming were worked out from the DNA. The sample yields approximately 110,000 clones; around 66% were counted once. The leading ten clones occupy approximately 5.9% of the sample.

This sample is drawn from a study of blood T cell repertoires in COVID-19 (TCRdb year 2020). Study-level background: Samples from collaborators originated in the United States, Italy and Spain and spanned both the acute and convalescent phases of COVID-19. The samples were drawn from the first 160 participants of the ongoing ImmuneRACE study and from under 1,500 subjects provided by 6 global collaborators. HLA class I and class II types, where available, came from metadata supplied by the sample provider rather than from assay-based typing. The prospective study material was composed of cDNA or gDNA derived from T cells, B-cell-depleted T cells, or PBMCs. A de-identified subject ID, COVID-19 status, age in years and sex were almost always included in the sample metadata. A freely available public database, intended as a resource for researchers studying the immune response to SARS-CoV-2, is where the repertoires were released. The dataset comprised deeply sampled blood TCRbeta repertoires from subjects exposed to, actively infected with, or recovered from COVID-19. The study at large found these results: The amount of clinical and demographic metadata varied by source and participant and was provided uncurated.

Each collaborating institution followed its own protocols to collect whole blood in K2EDTA tubes. Collaborator samples were shipped for TCRbeta analysis as frozen whole blood, isolated PBMCs, or DNA extracted from either sample type. CDR1 and CDR2 were assigned from the germline V gene as SQVTM and ANQGSEA. V is shortened by 4 bases, J by 4 bases, and the region joining them spans 14 bases. Counted from cysteine to phenylalanine, this CDR3 has 14 amino acids. Kept here is only the CDR3 DNA, which spans 42 bases and is read in frame from base 1. This chain joins TRBV29-1 to TRBJ1-5, with no confident D gene call. This receptor was taken from a man aged 80 or over with acute or convalescent COVID-19. Sequencing was carried out using peripheral blood. The CDR3 has the sequence CSVGGADRNQPQHF. In nucleotide form, the sequence is TGCAGCGTTGGAGGCGCCGATCGGAATCAGCCCCAGCATTTT.